This T cell receptor beta chain originates from a study of blood T cells in healthy people across ages. This CDR3 contains 14 residues. Germline CDR1 and CDR2: KGHSH and LQKENI. V lost 3 bases and J lost 8; bases outside the gene matches: 2. PCR was performed a second time for about 6 to 12 cycles using a sample-barcoded 5' primer and a J-beta primer mix. TCRdb called the 5' RACE reads again in MiXCR, with one record for every CDR3 protein. The sample includes about 900,000 distinct CDR3 sequences, roughly 48% seen only once; the top ten take 13%. This clonotype was seen many times. Sequencing was carried out using blood. The clonotype originates from a man younger than 45 in good health. The rearrangement uses TRBV18 and TRBJ1-6; 9 bases fit TRBD1. CDR3 residues: CASSPGQGYSPLHF. For the CDR3, the DNA is TGTGCCAGCTCACCGGGACAGGGTTATTCACCCCTCCACTTT.